Here is one T cell receptor beta chain with its context. Its antigen is unidentified. This entry comes from a study of CD8+CD57+ T cells in acquired aplastic anemia. Study outcomes and limitations: Patients versus controls showed no significant CD8+ Simpson's diversity difference.

Germline assignment: CDR1 SEHNR and CDR2 FQNEAQ (reference sequence). CDR3 length equals 14 residues. According to the study, genomic DNA was the template for TCR beta VDJ and CDR3 profiling. TCRdb reprocessed the reads with MiXCR, giving one entry per CDR3 protein. Of about 130,000 distinct CDR3 sequences in the sample, around 50% were seen once. The chain couples TRBV7-9 to TRBJ2-7; D uncertain. The DNA end is a closer match to TRBJ2-5, so the J assignment may be wrong. The TCR was taken from a human donor in good health, serving as a control. Material: sorted CD4+, CD8+, or CD8+CD57+ T cells (not recorded which) from PBMCs. The CDR3, as DNA: TGTGCCAGCAGCTCTACCGGGCCCCCAGAGACCCAGTACTTC. It encodes CASSSTGPPETQYF.